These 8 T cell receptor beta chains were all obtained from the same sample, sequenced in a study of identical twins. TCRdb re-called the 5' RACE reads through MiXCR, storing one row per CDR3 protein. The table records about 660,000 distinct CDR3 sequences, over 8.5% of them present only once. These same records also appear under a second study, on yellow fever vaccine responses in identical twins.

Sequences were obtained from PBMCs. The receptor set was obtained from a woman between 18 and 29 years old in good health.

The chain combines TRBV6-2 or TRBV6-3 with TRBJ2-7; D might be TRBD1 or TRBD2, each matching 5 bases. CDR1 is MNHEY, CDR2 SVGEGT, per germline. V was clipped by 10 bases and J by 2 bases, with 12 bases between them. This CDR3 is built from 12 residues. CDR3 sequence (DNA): TGTGCCACTCGGGACGGGACCTACGAGCAGTACTTC. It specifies CATRDGTYEQYF.

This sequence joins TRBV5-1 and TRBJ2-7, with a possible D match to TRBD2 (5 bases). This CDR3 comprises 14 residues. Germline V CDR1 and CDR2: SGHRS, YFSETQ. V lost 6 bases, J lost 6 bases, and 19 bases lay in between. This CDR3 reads CASTRAGIPTEQYF. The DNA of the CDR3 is TGCGCCAGCACCCGAGCCGGGATTCCTACCGAGCAGTACTTC. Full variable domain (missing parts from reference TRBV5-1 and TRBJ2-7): KAGVTQTPRYLIKTRGQQVTLSCSPISGHRSVSWYQQTPGQGLQFLFEYFSETQRNKGNFPGRFSGRQFSNSRSEMNVSTLELGDSALYLCASTRAGIPTEQYFGPGTRLTVT.

CDR3 sequence reads: CASSYTGHEQFF. For the CDR3, the DNA is TGTGCCAGCAGTTATACAGGTCATGAGCAGTTCTTC. The chain links TRBV6-2 or TRBV6-3 to TRBJ2-1; TRBD1 is a possible D gene (5 bases). The CDR3 runs 12 residues. Germline CDR1 reads MNHEY; CDR2 reads SVGEGT. V was pared by 3 bases and J by 8 bases, with 8 bases between.

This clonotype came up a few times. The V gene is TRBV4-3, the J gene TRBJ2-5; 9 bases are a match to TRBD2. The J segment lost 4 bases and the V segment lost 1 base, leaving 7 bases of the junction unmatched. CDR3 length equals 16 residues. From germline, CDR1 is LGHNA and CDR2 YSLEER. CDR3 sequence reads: CASSQVLAGAPETQYF. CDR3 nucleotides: TGCGCCAGCAGCCAAGTTTTAGCGGGAGCCCCAGAGACCCAGTACTTC.

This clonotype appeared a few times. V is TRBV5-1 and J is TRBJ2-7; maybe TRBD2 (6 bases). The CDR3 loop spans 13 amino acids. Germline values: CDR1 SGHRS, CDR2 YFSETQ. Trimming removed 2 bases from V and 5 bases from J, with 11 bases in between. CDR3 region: CASSFGGRDEQYF. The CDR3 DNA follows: TGCGCCAGCAGCTTCGGGGGTCGGGACGAGCAGTACTTC.

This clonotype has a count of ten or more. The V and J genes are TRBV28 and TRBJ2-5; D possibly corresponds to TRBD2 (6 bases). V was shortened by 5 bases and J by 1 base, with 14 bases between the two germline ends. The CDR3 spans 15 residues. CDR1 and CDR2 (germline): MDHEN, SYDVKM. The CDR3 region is CASSNPLATQETQYF. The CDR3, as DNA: TGTGCCAGCAGTAACCCTCTAGCGACCCAAGAGACCCAGTACTTC. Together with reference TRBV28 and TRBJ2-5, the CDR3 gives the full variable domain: DVKVTQSSRYLVKRTGEKVFLECVQDMDHENMFWYRQDPGLGLRLIYFSYDVKMKEKGDIPEGYSVSREKKERFSLILESASTNQTSMYLCASSNPLATQETQYFGPGTRLLVL.

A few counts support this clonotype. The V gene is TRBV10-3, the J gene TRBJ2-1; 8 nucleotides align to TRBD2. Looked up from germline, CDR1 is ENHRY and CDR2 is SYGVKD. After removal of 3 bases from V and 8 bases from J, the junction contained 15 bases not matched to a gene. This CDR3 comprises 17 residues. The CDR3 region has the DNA TGTGCCATCAGTGACTCCCTCCTTGCGGGGGGCCGATATGAGCAGTTCTTC. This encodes CAISDSLLAGGRYEQFF.

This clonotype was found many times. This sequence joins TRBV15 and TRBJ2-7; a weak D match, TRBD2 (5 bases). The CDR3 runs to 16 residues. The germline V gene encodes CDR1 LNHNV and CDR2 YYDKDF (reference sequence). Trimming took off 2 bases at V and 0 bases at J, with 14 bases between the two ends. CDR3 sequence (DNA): TGTGCCACCAGCAGATTTCACACGGGGTCCTCCTACGAGCAGTACTTC. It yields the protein CATSRFHTGSSYEQYF.